This is a list of T cell receptor beta chains from one sample in a study of T cell responses to AZD1222 COVID-19 vaccine. Here immunoSEQ multiplex PCR was the method, and the copy in TCRdb shows in-frame clones only, minus some. This table has around 110,000 clones, 92% appearing once. The specimen comprised peripheral blood, sampled 28 days after the second AZD1222 dose. The receptor source for this set is an adult who received the AZD1222 COVID-19 vaccine. The CDR3 runs from the conserved cysteine through the conserved F or W. The D gene is left open where the match is weak. A row's size may be missing; if present it is once, few, many or a size class.

v_call	clone_size	d_call	j_call	cdr3_aa	cdr3_nt
TRBV5-8	.	.	TRBJ1-5	CASSSGSNQPQHF	TGTGCCAGCAGCTCCGGGAGCAATCAGCCCCAGCATTTT
TRBV28	.	TRBD1	TRBJ1-2	CASLQGARGYGYTF	TGTGCCAGTTTACAGGGGGCGAGGGGCTATGGCTACACCTTC
TRBV30	.	TRBD1	TRBJ2-1	CASRTGDYNEQFF	TGTGCCTCTCGGACAGGGGACTACAATGAGCAGTTCTTC
TRBV6-5	.	TRBD1	TRBJ2-7	CASSSIGTGSYEQYF	TGTGCCAGCAGTTCAATAGGGACAGGCTCCTACGAGCAGTACTTC
TRBV27	.	.	TRBJ2-6	CASSFRGSQISSGANVLTF	TGTGCCAGCAGTTTTCGTGGCTCCCAGATAAGCTCTGGGGCCAACGTCCTGACTTTC
TRBV7-9	.	TRBD1	TRBJ1-5	CASSPTDRGQQPQHF	TGTGCCAGCAGCCCTACGGACAGGGGCCAACAGCCCCAGCATTTT
TRBV30	.	.	TRBJ1-2	CAWSAGLYGYTF	TGTGCCTGGAGTGCAGGCCTCTATGGCTACACCTTC
TRBV6-5	.	TRBD1	TRBJ1-1	CASSGTGEAFF	TGTGCCAGCAGCGGGACAGGGGAAGCTTTCTTT
TRBV2	.	.	TRBJ1-4	CASSEFSGSFGEKLFF	TGTGCCAGCAGTGAATTTTCAGGGAGCTTCGGGGAAAAACTGTTTTTT
TRBV28	.	.	TRBJ2-1	CASSLSAVDEQFF	TGTGCCAGCAGTTTATCGGCTGTGGATGAGCAGTTCTTC
TRBV19	.	.	TRBJ1-1	CASSNNVRVTNTEAFF	TGTGCCAGTAGTAATAATGTGAGGGTAACGAACACTGAAGCTTTCTTT
TRBV9	.	.	TRBJ1-2	CASSPPGHGSYGYTF	TGTGCCAGCAGCCCCCCGGGACATGGGTCCTATGGCTACACCTTC
TRBV28	.	TRBD2	TRBJ2-7	CASSLPGLVSYEQYF	TGTGCCAGCAGTTTGCCGGGACTAGTATCCTACGAGCAGTACTTC
TRBV4-1	.	TRBD1	TRBJ1-1	CASSQVQTGSHHGAFF	TGCGCCAGCAGCCAAGTTCAGACAGGGTCCCACCACGGGGCTTTCTTT
TRBV7-9	once	TRBD2	TRBJ2-5	CASSENSGREETQYF	TGTGCCAGCAGCGAGAATAGCGGGAGAGAAGAGACCCAGTACTTC
TRBV7-3	.	.	TRBJ1-6	CASSSGLNSPLHF	TGTGCCAGCAGCTCGGGATTAAATTCACCCCTCCACTTT
TRBV10-3	once	.	TRBJ1-5	CAIGGDRNQPQHF	TGTGCCATCGGAGGGGATCGCAATCAGCCCCAGCATTTT
TRBV3-1/TRBV3-2	.	.	TRBJ2-5	CASSQGETQYF	TGTGCCAGCAGCCAAGGAGAGACCCAGTACTTC
TRBV29-1	.	.	TRBJ2-1	CSVEGVSVRGTWSYNEQFF	TGCAGCGTTGAAGGGGTTAGCGTAAGGGGGACCTGGTCCTACAATGAGCAGTTCTTC
TRBV10-1	.	TRBD1	TRBJ2-7	CASRADRESYEQYF	TGCGCCAGCAGAGCGGACAGGGAATCCTACGAGCAGTACTTC
TRBV21-1	.	.	TRBJ1-6	CASSRVEGGSPLHF	TGTGCCAGCAGCAGAGTCGAAGGGGGATCACCCCTCCACTTT
TRBV27	.	.	TRBJ2-1	CASTPSWWGSSYNEQFF	TGTGCCAGCACCCCCTCCTGGTGGGGCAGCTCCTACAATGAGCAGTTCTTC
TRBV28	.	.	TRBJ1-4	CASSLQATNEKLFF	TGTGCCAGCAGCCTCCAGGCAACTAATGAAAAACTGTTTTTT
TRBV5-8	.	.	TRBJ1-6	CASSPPPLHF	TGTGCCAGCAGCCCTCCACCCCTCCACTTT
TRBV7-9	.	.	TRBJ2-1	CASSLEDSYNEQFF	TGTGCCAGCAGCTTAGAGGACAGCTACAATGAGCAGTTCTTC
TRBV4-1	.	TRBD2	TRBJ2-7	CASSQFVVRLAGLGEQYF	TGCGCCAGCAGCCAATTCGTGGTCAGACTAGCGGGGCTTGGTGAGCAGTACTTC
TRBV28	.	.	TRBJ1-1	CASSLGYTEAFF	TGTGCCAGCAGTTTGGGGTACACTGAAGCTTTCTTT
TRBV29-1	.	TRBD1	TRBJ1-5	CSGGQGYNQPQHF	TGCAGCGGGGGACAGGGGTACAATCAGCCCCAGCATTTT
TRBV5-1	.	.	TRBJ1-4	CASRRQPLDSNEKLFF	TGCGCCAGCAGGCGACAGCCCCTAGACTCTAATGAAAAACTGTTTTTT
TRBV4-1	once	.	TRBJ1-5	CASSLGPLPNQPQHF	TGCGCCAGCAGCCTGGGACCTCTCCCAAATCAGCCCCAGCATTTT
TRBV5-1	.	.	TRBJ2-1	CASSPLGADVLNEQFF	TGCGCCAGCAGCCCCCTTGGAGCGGATGTCCTCAATGAGCAGTTCTTC
TRBV29-1	.	.	TRBJ2-3	CSVRVRSTDTQYF	TGCAGCGTTAGGGTTAGGAGCACAGATACGCAGTATTTT
TRBV6-5	few	TRBD2	TRBJ2-2	CASSHTSGRAGELFF	TGTGCCAGCAGTCACACTAGCGGGAGGGCCGGGGAGCTGTTTTTT
TRBV3-1/TRBV3-2	.	TRBD1	TRBJ1-1	CASSLLDRVTEAFF	TGTGCCAGCAGCCTGCTGGACAGGGTCACTGAAGCTTTCTTT
TRBV6-6	.	.	TRBJ1-5	CASSSLGGQPQHF	TGTGCCAGCAGTTCCCTCGGGGGGCAGCCCCAGCATTTT
TRBV7-9	.	TRBD2	TRBJ2-2	CASSTRLAGGQNTGELFF	TGTGCCAGCAGCACAAGACTAGCGGGAGGGCAGAACACCGGGGAGCTGTTTTTT
TRBV6-4	.	TRBD2	TRBJ2-1	CASSGLAVSSYNEQFF	TGTGCCAGCAGTGGACTAGCCGTGAGCTCCTACAATGAGCAGTTCTTC
TRBV29-1	.	TRBD1	TRBJ1-1	CSVDSSYRGNTEAFF	TGCAGCGTTGATTCTTCCTACAGGGGGAACACTGAAGCTTTCTTT
TRBV7-8	.	.	TRBJ1-2	CASSFVKHGTSSGYTF	TGTGCCAGCAGCTTCGTGAAGCACGGGACCTCTAGCGGCTACACCTTC
TRBV23-1	.	.	TRBJ2-2	CASTPGEGEQGGELFF	TGCGCCAGCACCCCGGGTGAAGGGGAGCAAGGCGGGGAGCTGTTTTTT
TRBV13	.	.	TRBJ1-1	CASTQGPAAGTEAFF	TGTGCCAGCACCCAAGGGCCGGCCGCCGGCACTGAAGCTTTCTTT
TRBV3-1/TRBV3-2	.	.	TRBJ2-1	CASSQVPGRSYNEQFF	TGTGCCAGCAGCCAAGTACCTGGGCGCTCCTACAATGAGCAGTTCTTC
TRBV9	.	.	TRBJ2-5	CASSVGPGEGETQYF	TGTGCCAGCAGCGTAGGGCCGGGGGAAGGGGAGACCCAGTACTTC
TRBV30	.	.	TRBJ1-1	CAWSPHKNWWTNTEAFF	TGTGCCTGGAGTCCTCACAAGAACTGGTGGACGAACACTGAAGCTTTCTTT
TRBV6-5	once	TRBD1	TRBJ1-2	CASSYSGTGAYGYTF	TGTGCCAGCAGTTACTCAGGGACAGGGGCCTATGGCTACACCTTC
TRBV5-1	.	TRBD1	TRBJ1-1	CASSLTGEIREAFF	TGCGCCAGCAGCTTAACAGGGGAGATTAGGGAAGCTTTCTTT
TRBV13	.	TRBD1	TRBJ2-1	CASSLGQGWGEQFF	TGTGCCAGCAGCCTAGGACAGGGGTGGGGAGAGCAGTTCTTC
TRBV28	.	TRBD1	TRBJ1-1	CASIQGAYTEAFF	TGTGCCAGCATTCAGGGGGCGTACACTGAAGCTTTCTTT
TRBV27	once	.	TRBJ1-5	CASSFPPGPQHF	TGTGCCAGCAGTTTTCCCCCAGGGCCCCAGCATTTT
TRBV3-1/TRBV3-2	once	TRBD1	TRBJ1-1	CASSPRTGSNTEAFF	TGTGCCAGCAGCCCGAGGACAGGGTCGAACACTGAAGCTTTCTTT
TRBV10-3	.	TRBD1	TRBJ1-1	CAISPNGGGGGEAFF	TGTGCCATCAGTCCCAACGGAGGGGGCGGGGGCGAAGCTTTCTTT
TRBV27	.	TRBD1	TRBJ2-2	CASRTGYTGELFF	TGTGCCAGCAGGACAGGGTACACCGGGGAGCTGTTTTTT